The rows below give T cell receptor beta chains drawn from one sample of a study of blood T cell repertoires in COVID-19. The method was immunoSEQ multiplex PCR; TCRdb's version includes in-frame clones alone and lacks a portion of them. The sample holds about 190,000 clones, more than 75% seen once. What was sequenced was PBMCs or T cells enriched from blood (not recorded which). These receptors were taken from a woman aged 50 to 65 with acute COVID-19. Both conserved end residues are part of each CDR3. The order of the fields is D gene, J gene, V gene, clone size, CDR3 DNA, CDR3 protein. The D gene is left open where the match is weak. Size tells how often a clone was seen (once, few, many) or the class of an expanded clone, and some rows leave it out.

>NA|TRBJ1-1|TRBV9|many
TGTGCCAGCAGCGCCGGCGGGGGCTTGAGCACTGAAGCTTTCTTT
CASSAGGGLSTEAFF
>TRBD1|TRBJ2-1|TRBV5-1|NA
TGCGCCAGCAGCTTATACCCCGGGACAGTCTCCTACAATGAGCAGTTCTTC
CASSLYPGTVSYNEQFF
>NA|TRBJ2-2|TRBV3-1/TRBV3-2|once
TGTGCCAGCAGCCAAGGAATGAGAGGGGGCACCGGGGAGCTGTTTTTT
CASSQGMRGGTGELFF
>NA|TRBJ2-5|TRBV5-6|NA
TGTGCCAGCAGCTTGCCAGGGGTTAGGAAGACCCAGTACTTC
CASSLPGVRKTQYF
>NA|TRBJ1-4|TRBV5-4|NA
TGTGCCAGCAGCCCAGACAGTTCTAATGAAAAACTGTTTTTT
CASSPDSSNEKLFF
>NA|TRBJ1-1|TRBV27|NA
TGTGCCAGCAGTTTCAACGGGAACACTGAAGCTTTCTTT
CASSFNGNTEAFF
>NA|TRBJ1-3|TRBV19|NA
TGTGCCAGTAGTAAGCAATCCCCCTCTGGAAACACCATATATTTT
CASSKQSPSGNTIYF
>NA|TRBJ2-2|TRBV7-3|NA
TGTGCCAGCAGGGCAGGGGATTGGACCGGGGAGCTGTTTTTT
CASRAGDWTGELFF
>NA|TRBJ1-5|TRBV2|NA
TGTGCCAGCACGCAGGCAGGGCGGAAAAATCAGCCCCAGCATTTT
CASTQAGRKNQPQHF
>NA|TRBJ2-2|TRBV28|NA
TGTGCCAGCAGTTCACCACTCAGGGGATACACCGGGGAGCTGTTTTTT
CASSSPLRGYTGELFF
>TRBD2|TRBJ2-1|TRBV4-3|NA
TGCGCCAGCAGCCAAGCGCCAGGGAGCGGGGGAGACAATGAGCAGTTCTTC
CASSQAPGSGGDNEQFF
>TRBD2|TRBJ2-2|TRBV5-6|NA
TGTGCCAGCAGTCACCCGGGACTAGCGGGGGGGCCAACCGGGGAGCTGTTTTTT
CASSHPGLAGGPTGELFF
>NA|TRBJ2-3|TRBV4-1|NA
TGCGCCAGCAGCCCGGGGTTAGGTACAGCCACAGATACGCAGTATTTT
CASSPGLGTATDTQYF
>NA|TRBJ2-2|TRBV19|NA
TGTGCCAGTAGTGCCCGGGGGGCCGGTGCCGGGGAGCTGTTTTTT
CASSARGAGAGELFF
>NA|TRBJ1-5|TRBV12-3/TRBV12-4|many
TGTGCCAGCAGTTTTTCGAGCAATCAGCCCCAGCATTTT
CASSFSSNQPQHF
>NA|TRBJ2-6|TRBV19|NA
TGTGCCAGTAGTATAGCGTGGAGGGGGCTCGGGGCCAACGTCCTGACTTTC
CASSIAWRGLGANVLTF
>TRBD1|TRBJ2-2|TRBV5-4|NA
TGTGCCAGCAGGCGGCTGGGGACAGGGAGAACCGGGGAGCTGTTTTTT
CASRRLGTGRTGELFF
>NA|TRBJ1-4|TRBV21-1|NA
TGTGCCAGCAGCAAGGGACAGGGTTGGGAAAAACTGTTTTTT
CASSKGQGWEKLFF
>TRBD1|TRBJ2-5|TRBV10-1|NA
TGCGCCAGCAGTGACCGACAGACAGGGGACCGGGAGACCCAGTACTTC
CASSDRQTGDRETQYF
>TRBD1|TRBJ2-2|TRBV4-1|NA
TGCGCCAGCAGCCAGGGACAGGGGGCCTCCGGGGAGCTGTTTTTT
CASSQGQGASGELFF
>TRBD2|TRBJ2-1|TRBV9|NA
TGTGCCAGCAGCCCTAGCGGGGCCCGCTCCTACAATGAGCAGTTCTTC
CASSPSGARSYNEQFF
>TRBD2|TRBJ2-3|TRBV7-3|NA
TGTGCCAGCAGCTATGGGACTAGCCCCGGCACAGATACGCAGTATTTT
CASSYGTSPGTDTQYF
>TRBD1|TRBJ1-4|TRBV2|NA
TGTGCCAGCAGTGAACAGGGGGCGCGGACTAATGAAAAACTGTTTTTT
CASSEQGARTNEKLFF
>NA|TRBJ1-6|TRBV2|NA
TGTGCCAGCAGTGCGCGTGGGCTCAGCTCCTATAATTCACCCCTCCACTTT
CASSARGLSSYNSPLHF
>NA|TRBJ2-5|TRBV5-1|few
TGCGCCAGCAGCTTTATTACAGGGGCGGGGGAGACCCAGTACTTC
CASSFITGAGETQYF
>NA|TRBJ1-1|TRBV4-1|once
TGCGCCAGCAGCCAAGTGCGGGGGGCGTCCGCTGAAGCTTTCTTT
CASSQVRGASAEAFF
>NA|TRBJ1-5|TRBV21-1|NA
TGTGCCAGCAGCAAAGGGTCGGGACAGGGGAGTTGCAATCAGCCCCAGCATTTT
CASSKGSGQGSCNQPQHF
>TRBD1|TRBJ1-4|TRBV5-1|NA
TGCGCCAGCAGCTCGCTCCGGACAGGGATGGGTGAAAAACTGTTTTTT
CASSSLRTGMGEKLFF
>TRBD1|TRBJ1-3|TRBV28|NA
TGTGCCAGCAGTTCGACAGGGACGGAGAACACCATATATTTT
CASSSTGTENTIYF
>NA|TRBJ1-2|TRBV3-1/TRBV3-2|NA
TGTGCCAGCAGCCAAGCCAGGGTGGGCTATGGCTACACCTTC
CASSQARVGYGYTF